This T cell receptor beta chain was identified in a study of shared clonotypes between healthy human individuals. CDR1 SGDLS and CDR2 YYNGEE come from the germline V gene. This CDR3 is 14 amino acids long. Trimming took off 4 bases at V and 0 bases at J, with 11 bases between the two ends. The protocol was immunoSEQ multiplex PCR, while the TCRdb copy is restricted to in-frame clones and leaves out a portion. In the table there are millions of clones, more than 85% of which are singletons. Sequenced material: naive CD4+ T cells from PBMCs. Subset defined: CD45RA+ positively selected. The clonotype comes from a man between 18 and 35 years old in good health. Some clones in this sample may be carry-over from other donors' samples. The genes are TRBV9 and TRBJ2-7; D uncertain. CDR3 amino acids: CASSPRLGSYEQYF. CDR3 DNA: TGTGCCAGCAGCCCCCGCCTCGGCTCCTACGAGCAGTACTTC.